A selection of T cell receptor beta chains follows, all from one sample in a study of T cell therapy after organ transplantation. The antigens these receptors bind are not known. Profiling relied on immunoSEQ multiplex PCR, and the TCRdb table lists in-frame clones only, not all of them. Among 15,000 to 20,000 clones, about four fifths were seen once, and the ten largest hold just over 9%. Sequences were derived from CD8+ T cells from blood, sampled after autologous CMV-specific T cell therapy. The receptors shown here come from a human patient who had received a solid organ transplant and had CMV disease. Some T cells here may be from the graft donor. Each CDR3 is given with its conserved first and last residue. Each record gives: CDR3 DNA, CDR3 protein, J gene, clone size, D gene, V gene. D genes are given only for firm matches. Only part of the rows carry a size: once, few, many, or a class if the clone is expanded.

TGTGCCAGCAGCCAGCAGCGGGCTCGAGAGCAGTTCTTC,CASSQQRAREQFF,TRBJ2-1,.,.,TRBV7-6
TGTGCCAGCAGCTTAGCGGTTCGGGTTTCCGAGCAGTACTTC,CASSLAVRVSEQYF,TRBJ2-7,.,.,TRBV13
TGTGCCAGCAGTGATGACAGGGTGTACGGAAAACTGTTTTTT,CASSDDRVYGKLFF,TRBJ1-4,.,TRBD1,TRBV6-5
TGCGCCAGCAGCCAAGAGTCTGCAGGCGGCCACACCATATATTTT,CASSQESAGGHTIYF,TRBJ1-3,.,.,TRBV4-3
TGTGCCAGCAGCGAAGGGACAGCTGAAGCTTTCTTT,CASSEGTAEAFF,TRBJ1-1,.,TRBD1,TRBV7-9
TGTGCCAGCAGTGAAGCCCTTTACAATAGCGGGGCCTACGAGCAGTACTTC,CASSEALYNSGAYEQYF,TRBJ2-7,medium-sized,TRBD2,TRBV2
TGTGCCAGCAGTGATGGGGTGGGTTCTTACACCGGGGAGCTGTTTTTT,CASSDGVGSYTGELFF,TRBJ2-2,.,.,TRBV2
TGTGCCAGCACTTCGCATTGGTCAGGGGGGGGTCAGCCCCAGCATTTT,CASTSHWSGGGQPQHF,TRBJ1-5,few,TRBD1,TRBV27
TGTGCCAGCAGCTTAGAGCCCACAGAACAGGGTTACGAGCAGTACTTC,CASSLEPTEQGYEQYF,TRBJ2-7,.,.,TRBV11-3
TGCGCCAGCAGCTTGGGCCAGGGAAATTCACCCCTCCACTTT,CASSLGQGNSPLHF,TRBJ1-6,.,.,TRBV5-1
TGCAGTGCTAGGTACGGCACTGAAGCTTTCTTT,CSARYGTEAFF,TRBJ1-1,.,.,TRBV20-1
TGCGCCAGCAGCCAACAGTACACCGGGGAGCTGTTTTTT,CASSQQYTGELFF,TRBJ2-2,.,.,TRBV4-1
TGTGCCAGCAGCGCCGAGCCGATAATAACCTTCCTCTCTGGGGCCAACGTCCTGACTTTC,CASSAEPIITFLSGANVLTF,TRBJ2-6,.,.,TRBV9
TGTGCCAGCAGTTTATGGGCAGGGGGAAGGGATGAGCAGTACTTC,CASSLWAGGRDEQYF,TRBJ2-7,.,TRBD1,TRBV27
TGTGCCAGCAGCTATGTTTTGGGACCGTATGGCTACACCTTC,CASSYVLGPYGYTF,TRBJ1-2,few,.,TRBV5-6
TGTGCCTGGAGTGTTGGGAGGGTTGAGACCCAGTACTTC,CAWSVGRVETQYF,TRBJ2-5,.,TRBD2,TRBV30
TGTGCCAGCAGTGAGGCTAGCGGGAGGTTAAGTGAGCAGTTCTTC,CASSEASGRLSEQFF,TRBJ2-1,few,TRBD2,TRBV2
TGTGCCAGCAGCTTCCAGTACACGAACACTGAAGCTTTCTTT,CASSFQYTNTEAFF,TRBJ1-1,.,.,TRBV5-6
TGTGCCAGTAGTATAGCGGAAACAGGGTCCTACGAGCAGTACTTC,CASSIAETGSYEQYF,TRBJ2-7,.,.,TRBV19
TGTGCCTGGAGTGAATCTAGCAATCAGCCCCAGCATTTT,CAWSESSNQPQHF,TRBJ1-5,few,.,TRBV30
TGTGCCAGCAGCCACCGGCGGGGAGCGCAAGGTTTCCAAGAGACCCAGTACTTC,CASSHRRGAQGFQETQYF,TRBJ2-5,once,.,TRBV2
TGTGCCAGCAGCCAAGACCACGAGCAGTACTTC,CASSQDHEQYF,TRBJ2-7,.,.,TRBV14
TGTGCCAGCAGACATGGGCCGAGCTCCTACAATGAGCAGTTCTTC,CASRHGPSSYNEQFF,TRBJ2-1,.,.,TRBV28
TGTGCCAGCAGTTTATTGGCAGGGTCTAACTATGGCTACACCTTC,CASSLLAGSNYGYTF,TRBJ1-2,.,.,TRBV27
TGCAGCGTTGTATCCTCCTGGGACGCCGGGGGGACTGAAGCTTTCTTT,CSVVSSWDAGGTEAFF,TRBJ1-1,.,.,TRBV29-1
TGTGCCAGCAGCTACACGGATCAGCCCCAGCATTTT,CASSYTDQPQHF,TRBJ1-5,few,.,TRBV7-9
TGTGCCAGCGCGTCGCATGGCGTAAGGGCTTTCTTT,CASASHGVRAFF,TRBJ1-1,.,.,TRBV9
TGTGCCAGCAGTCCCAATTTAGGACTAATCGGGGAGCAGTACTTC,CASSPNLGLIGEQYF,TRBJ2-7,.,.,TRBV27
TGTGCTCGGCGGGGGTCCTACAATGAGCAGTTCTTC,CARRGSYNEQFF,TRBJ2-1,.,TRBD2,TRBV19
TGTGCCAGCAGCCCGCTTTCCTTCACTGAAGCTTTCTTT,CASSPLSFTEAFF,TRBJ1-1,.,.,TRBV5-6
TGTGCCAGCAGCTTGCCCACTGAAGCTTTCTTT,CASSLPTEAFF,TRBJ1-1,.,.,TRBV5-8
TGTGCCGGCGGGGCCGGGAGCTCCTACAATGAGCAGTTCTTC,CAGGAGSSYNEQFF,TRBJ2-1,.,.,TRBV6-5
TGTGCCAGCACCATGTGGGGCCAAGGAGGACAGACCCAGTACTTC,CASTMWGQGGQTQYF,TRBJ2-5,.,.,TRBV5-5
TGTGCCAGCAGCTTAGTAGCGGGAGGATTCTACGAGCAGTACTTC,CASSLVAGGFYEQYF,TRBJ2-7,.,TRBD2,TRBV11-2
TGTGCCAGCAGCTTCACCTCGGGACAGGCCTACAATGAGCAGTTCTTC,CASSFTSGQAYNEQFF,TRBJ2-1,.,TRBD1,TRBV5-6
TGTGCCAGCAGCTTAGTACAGGGTGTCACAGATACGCAGTATTTT,CASSLVQGVTDTQYF,TRBJ2-3,.,.,TRBV7-2
TGTGCCAGCAGTCCACCCCCCGGGACAGGGCTCTACGAGCAGTACTTC,CASSPPPGTGLYEQYF,TRBJ2-7,.,TRBD1,TRBV2
TGTGCCAGCAGCTCGGGACAGGTCTATGGCTACACCTTC,CASSSGQVYGYTF,TRBJ1-2,.,TRBD1,TRBV5-6
TGTGCCAGCAGCCGCAAAACAGGGGAAGGGGCCGAGAGGACTGAAGCTTTCTTT,CASSRKTGEGAERTEAFF,TRBJ1-1,.,TRBD1,TRBV14
TGTGCCAGCAGAAGAGGGGCCAACACCGGGGAGCTGTTTTTT,CASRRGANTGELFF,TRBJ2-2,.,.,TRBV6-5
TGTGCCAGCAGTGTGAGGGACGGGGAGCTGTTTTTT,CASSVRDGELFF,TRBJ2-2,.,.,TRBV25-1
TGTGCCAGCAGCTTGGAGACAGGAACTAATGAAAAACTGTTTTTT,CASSLETGTNEKLFF,TRBJ1-4,.,.,TRBV5-6
TGTGCCAGCAACCTGGGAACAGTAGGCTCACCCCTCCACTTT,CASNLGTVGSPLHF,TRBJ1-6,.,.,TRBV7-2
TGTGCCAGCAGCCCGAGTAGAAGGACCGTCACCGGGGAGCTGTTTTTT,CASSPSRRTVTGELFF,TRBJ2-2,.,.,TRBV9
TGTGCCAGCAGGACAGACTCCTCACCTTCTTACGAGCAGTACTTC,CASRTDSSPSYEQYF,TRBJ2-7,.,.,TRBV5-5
TGTGCCAGCAGCCGGACTAGCGGGAGAGGTGAGCAGTTCTTC,CASSRTSGRGEQFF,TRBJ2-1,.,TRBD2,TRBV14
TGTGCCAGCAGTTACTCTGGGACAGCCTACGAGCAGTACTTC,CASSYSGTAYEQYF,TRBJ2-7,few,TRBD1,TRBV6-6
TGTGCCAGCAGCCTTGGAGTAGCTAGCACAGATACGCAGTATTTT,CASSLGVASTDTQYF,TRBJ2-3,.,.,TRBV14
TGTGCCAGCAGCTTCGACAGGGCCTACGAGCAGTACTTC,CASSFDRAYEQYF,TRBJ2-7,.,TRBD1,TRBV7-9
TGTGCCAGCAGCGTGGCAGCTAATTCACCCCTCCACTTT,CASSVAANSPLHF,TRBJ1-6,.,.,TRBV9
TGTGCCAGCAGAGAAGGGGTGGACAATGAGCAGTTCTTC,CASREGVDNEQFF,TRBJ2-1,.,.,TRBV5-4
TGTGCCACCAGCAGAGAAACAGGTATGAACACTGAAGCTTTCTTT,CATSRETGMNTEAFF,TRBJ1-1,few,.,TRBV15
TGTGCCAGCAGCTTGGGACAGGACAATCAGCCCCAGCATTTT,CASSLGQDNQPQHF,TRBJ1-5,.,TRBD1,TRBV2
TGTGCCAGCAGTGAGGCAGGGGTTAATGAAAAACTGTTTTTT,CASSEAGVNEKLFF,TRBJ1-4,.,.,TRBV25-1